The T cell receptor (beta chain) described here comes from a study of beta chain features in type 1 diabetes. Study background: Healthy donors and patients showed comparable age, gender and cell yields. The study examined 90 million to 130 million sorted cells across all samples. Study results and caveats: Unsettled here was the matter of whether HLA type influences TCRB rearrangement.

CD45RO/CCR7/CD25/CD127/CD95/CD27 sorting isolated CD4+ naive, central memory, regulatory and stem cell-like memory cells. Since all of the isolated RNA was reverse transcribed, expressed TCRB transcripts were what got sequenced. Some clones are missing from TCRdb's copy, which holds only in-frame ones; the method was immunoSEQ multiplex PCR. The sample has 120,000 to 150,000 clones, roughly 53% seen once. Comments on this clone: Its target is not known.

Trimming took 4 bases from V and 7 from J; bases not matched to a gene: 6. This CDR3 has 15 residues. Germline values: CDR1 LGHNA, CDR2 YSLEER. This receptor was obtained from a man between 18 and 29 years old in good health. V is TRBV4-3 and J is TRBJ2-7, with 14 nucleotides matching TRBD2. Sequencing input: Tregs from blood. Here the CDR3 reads CASSRGLAGGWEQYF. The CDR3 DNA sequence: TGCGCCAGCAGCCGCGGACTAGCGGGAGGATGGGAGCAGTACTTC.